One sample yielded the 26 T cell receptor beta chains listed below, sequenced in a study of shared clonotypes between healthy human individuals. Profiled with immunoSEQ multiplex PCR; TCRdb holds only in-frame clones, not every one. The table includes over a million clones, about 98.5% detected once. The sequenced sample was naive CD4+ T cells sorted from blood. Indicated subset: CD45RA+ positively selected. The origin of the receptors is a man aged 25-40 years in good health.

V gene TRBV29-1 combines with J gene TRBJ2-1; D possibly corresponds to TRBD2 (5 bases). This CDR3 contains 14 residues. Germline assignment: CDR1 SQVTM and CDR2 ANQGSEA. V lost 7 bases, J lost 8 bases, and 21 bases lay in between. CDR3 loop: CSAVRERLSDEQFF. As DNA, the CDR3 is TGCAGCGCTGTCCGAGAGCGGCTGTCAGATGAGCAGTTCTTC.

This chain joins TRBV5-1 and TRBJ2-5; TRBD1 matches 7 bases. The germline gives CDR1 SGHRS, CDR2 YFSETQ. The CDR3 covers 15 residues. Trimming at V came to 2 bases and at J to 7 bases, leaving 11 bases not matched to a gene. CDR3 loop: CASSFSAGGEVTQYF. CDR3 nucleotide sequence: TGCGCCAGCAGCTTTTCCGCAGGGGGAGAAGTGACCCAGTACTTC.

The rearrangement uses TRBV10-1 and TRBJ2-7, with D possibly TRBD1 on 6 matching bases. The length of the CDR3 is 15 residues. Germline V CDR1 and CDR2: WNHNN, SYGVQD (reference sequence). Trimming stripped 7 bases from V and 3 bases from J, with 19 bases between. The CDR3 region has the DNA TGCGCCAGCACAACAGGGCACCGAATCGACTACGAGCAGTACTTC. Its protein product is CASTTGHRIDYEQYF.

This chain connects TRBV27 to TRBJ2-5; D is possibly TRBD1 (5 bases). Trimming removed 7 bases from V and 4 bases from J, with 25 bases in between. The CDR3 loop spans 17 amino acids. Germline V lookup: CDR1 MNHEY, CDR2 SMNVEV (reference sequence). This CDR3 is CASTPQGQGRSRETQYF. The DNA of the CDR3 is TGTGCCAGCACCCCCCAGGGCCAGGGCAGATCTCGAGAGACCCAGTACTTC.

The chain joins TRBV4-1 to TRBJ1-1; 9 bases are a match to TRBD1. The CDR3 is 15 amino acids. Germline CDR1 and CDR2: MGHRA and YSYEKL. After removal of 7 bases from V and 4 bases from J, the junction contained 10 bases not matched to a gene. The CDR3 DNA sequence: TGCGCCAGCAACACAAGACAGGGGGACGGCACTGAAGCTTTCTTT. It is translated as CASNTRQGDGTEAFF.

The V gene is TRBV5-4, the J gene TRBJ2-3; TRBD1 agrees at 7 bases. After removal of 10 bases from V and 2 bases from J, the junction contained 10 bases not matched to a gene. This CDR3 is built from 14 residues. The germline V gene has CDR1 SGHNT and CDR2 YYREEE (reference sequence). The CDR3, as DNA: TGTGCCGAAGCAAGGGACAGAAACACAGATACGCAGTATTTT. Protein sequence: CAEARDRNTDTQYF. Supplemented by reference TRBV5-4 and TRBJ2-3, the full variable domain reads ETGVTQSPTHLIKTRGQQVTLRCSSQSGHNTVSWYQQALGQGPQFIFQYYREEENGRGNFPPRFSGLQFPNYSSELNVNALELDDSALYLCAEARDRNTDTQYFGPGTRLTVL.

The CDR3: CASSILAGGLVTIYF. For the CDR3, the DNA is TGTGCCAGTAGTATTCTGGCAGGGGGATTAGTCACCATATATTTT. The chain is built from TRBV19 and TRBJ1-3, with 7 bases lining up with TRBD1. CDR1 LNHDA and CDR2 SQIVND come from the germline V gene (reference sequence). The V segment lost 3 bases and the J segment 9 bases; nucleotides outside the gene matches: 11. The CDR3 consists of 15 residues.

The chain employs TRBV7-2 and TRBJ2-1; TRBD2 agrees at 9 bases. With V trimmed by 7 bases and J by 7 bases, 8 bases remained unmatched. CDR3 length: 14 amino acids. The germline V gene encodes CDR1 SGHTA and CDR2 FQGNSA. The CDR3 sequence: CASTPTSGRNEQFF. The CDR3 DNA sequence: TGTGCCAGCACCCCGACTAGCGGACGTAATGAGCAGTTCTTC.

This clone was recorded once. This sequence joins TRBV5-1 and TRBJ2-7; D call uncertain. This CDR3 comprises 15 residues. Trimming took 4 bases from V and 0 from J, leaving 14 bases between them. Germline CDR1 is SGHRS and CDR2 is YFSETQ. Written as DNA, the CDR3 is TGCGCCAGCAGCAGTATACTGGATTTCTCCTACGAGCAGTACTTC. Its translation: CASSSILDFSYEQYF.

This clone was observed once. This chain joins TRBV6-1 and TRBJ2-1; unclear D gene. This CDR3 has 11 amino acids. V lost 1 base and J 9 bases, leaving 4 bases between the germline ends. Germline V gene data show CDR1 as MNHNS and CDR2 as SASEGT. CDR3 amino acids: CASSEVVEQFF. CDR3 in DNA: TGTGCCAGCAGTGAAGTGGTTGAGCAGTTCTTC.

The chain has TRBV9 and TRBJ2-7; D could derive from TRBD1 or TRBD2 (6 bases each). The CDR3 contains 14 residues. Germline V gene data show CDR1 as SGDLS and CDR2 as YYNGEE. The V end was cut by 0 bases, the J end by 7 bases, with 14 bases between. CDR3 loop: CASSVGWGAGEQYF. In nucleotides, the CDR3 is TGTGCCAGCAGCGTAGGATGGGGGGCCGGAGAGCAGTACTTC.

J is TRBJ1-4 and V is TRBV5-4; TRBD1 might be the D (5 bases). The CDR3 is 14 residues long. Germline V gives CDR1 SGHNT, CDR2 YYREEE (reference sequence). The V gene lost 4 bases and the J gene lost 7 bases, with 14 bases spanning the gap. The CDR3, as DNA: TGTGCCAGCAGCCTACACTCAAGGGGTGAAAAACTGTTTTTT. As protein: CASSLHSRGEKLFF.

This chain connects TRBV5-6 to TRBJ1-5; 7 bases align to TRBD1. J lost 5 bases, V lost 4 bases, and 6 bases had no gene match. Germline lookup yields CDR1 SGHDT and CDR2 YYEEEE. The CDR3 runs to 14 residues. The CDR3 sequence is CASSGEGGHQPQHF. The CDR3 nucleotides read TGTGCCAGCAGCGGGGAAGGGGGCCATCAGCCCCAGCATTTT. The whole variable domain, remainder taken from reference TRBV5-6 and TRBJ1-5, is DAGVTQSPTHLIKTRGQQVTLRCSPKSGHDTVSWYQQALGQGPQFIFQYYEEEERQRGNFPDRFSGHQFPNYSSELNVNALLLGDSALYLCASSGEGGHQPQHFGDGTRLSIL.

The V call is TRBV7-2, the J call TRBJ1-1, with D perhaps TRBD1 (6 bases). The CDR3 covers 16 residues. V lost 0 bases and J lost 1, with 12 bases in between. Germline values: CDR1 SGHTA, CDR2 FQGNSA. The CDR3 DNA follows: TGTGCCAGCAGCTTAGCTGGGGGCGCATGGAACACTGAAGCTTTCTTT. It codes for CASSLAGGAWNTEAFF.

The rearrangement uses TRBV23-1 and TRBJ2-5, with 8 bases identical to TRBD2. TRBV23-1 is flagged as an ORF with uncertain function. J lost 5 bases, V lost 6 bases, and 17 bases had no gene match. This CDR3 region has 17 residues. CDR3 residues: CASRFLSGTSLKETQYF. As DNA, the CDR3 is TGCGCCAGCAGATTCCTTTCCGGGACTAGTTTGAAGGAGACCCAGTACTTC.

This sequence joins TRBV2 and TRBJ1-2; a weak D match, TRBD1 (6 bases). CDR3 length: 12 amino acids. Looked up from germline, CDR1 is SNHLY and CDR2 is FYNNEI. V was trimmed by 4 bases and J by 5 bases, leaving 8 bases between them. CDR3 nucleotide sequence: TGTGCCAGCAGTGGCAGGGGATATGGCTACACCTTC. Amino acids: CASSGRGYGYTF. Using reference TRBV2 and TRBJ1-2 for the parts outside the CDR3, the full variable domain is EPEVTQTPSHQVTQMGQEVILRCVPISNHLYFYWYRQILGQKVEFLVSFYNNEISEKSEIFDDQFSVERPDGSNFTLKIRSTKLEDSAMYFCASSGRGYGYTFGSGTRLTVV.

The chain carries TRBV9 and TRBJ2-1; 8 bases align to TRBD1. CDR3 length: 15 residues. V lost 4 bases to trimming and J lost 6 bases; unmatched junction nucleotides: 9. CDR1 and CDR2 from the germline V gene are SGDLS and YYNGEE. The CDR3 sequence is CASSPGAQGGNEQFF. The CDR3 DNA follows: TGTGCCAGCAGCCCCGGAGCACAGGGGGGCAATGAGCAGTTCTTC. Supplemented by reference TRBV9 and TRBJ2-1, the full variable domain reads DSGVTQTPKHLITATGQRVTLRCSPRSGDLSVYWYQQSLDQGLQFLIQYYNGEERAKGNILERFSAQQFPDLHSELNLSSLELGDSALYFCASSPGAQGGNEQFFGPGTRLTVL.

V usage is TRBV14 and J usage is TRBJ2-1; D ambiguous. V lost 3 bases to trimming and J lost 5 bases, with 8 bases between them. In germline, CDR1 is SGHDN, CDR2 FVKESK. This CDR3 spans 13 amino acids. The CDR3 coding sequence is TGTGCCAGCAGCCAGGGTCGGAACAATGAGCAGTTCTTC. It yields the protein CASSQGRNNEQFF.

The CDR3 is CASSDGRGVYTEAFF. The CDR3 DNA reads TGTGCCAGCAGTGACGGCAGGGGGGTTTACACTGAAGCTTTCTTT. The V and J genes are TRBV2 and TRBJ1-1; 7 nucleotides line up with TRBD1. Germline values: CDR1 SNHLY, CDR2 FYNNEI. V lost 3 bases to trimming and J lost 3 bases; unmatched junction nucleotides: 7. CDR3 length: 15 amino acids.

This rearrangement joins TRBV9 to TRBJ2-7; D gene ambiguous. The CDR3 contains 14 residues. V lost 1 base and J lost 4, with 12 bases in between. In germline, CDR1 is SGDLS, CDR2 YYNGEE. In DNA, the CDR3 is TGTGCCAGCAGCGTAAGCCCCTTAAGGTACGAGCAGTACTTC. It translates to CASSVSPLRYEQYF. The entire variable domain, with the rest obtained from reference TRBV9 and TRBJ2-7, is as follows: DSGVTQTPKHLITATGQRVTLRCSPRSGDLSVYWYQQSLDQGLQFLIQYYNGEERAKGNILERFSAQQFPDLHSELNLSSLELGDSALYFCASSVSPLRYEQYFGPGTRLTVT.

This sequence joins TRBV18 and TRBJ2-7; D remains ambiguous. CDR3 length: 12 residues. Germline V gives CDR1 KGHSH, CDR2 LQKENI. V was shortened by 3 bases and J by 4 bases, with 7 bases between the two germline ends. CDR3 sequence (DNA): TGTGCCAGCTCACCCCGGCGATACGAGCAGTACTTC. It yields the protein CASSPRRYEQYF.

The DNA for the CDR3 is TGCGCCAGCAGTCACCCGGACAAAAACACTGAAGCTTTCTTT. This translates into CASSHPDKNTEAFF. This chain links TRBV23-1 with TRBJ1-1; D possibly corresponds to TRBD1 (5 bases). TRBV23-1 belongs to the ORF category, with a function that is uncertain. The CDR3 spans 14 residues. Trimming removed 3 bases at V and 2 bases at J, with 10 bases between.

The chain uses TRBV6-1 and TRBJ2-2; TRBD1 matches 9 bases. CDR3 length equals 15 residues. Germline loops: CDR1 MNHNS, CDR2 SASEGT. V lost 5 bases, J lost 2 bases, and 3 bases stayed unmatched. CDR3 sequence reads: CASSWDRANTGELFF. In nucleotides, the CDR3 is TGTGCCAGCAGTTGGGACAGGGCTAACACCGGGGAGCTGTTTTTT.

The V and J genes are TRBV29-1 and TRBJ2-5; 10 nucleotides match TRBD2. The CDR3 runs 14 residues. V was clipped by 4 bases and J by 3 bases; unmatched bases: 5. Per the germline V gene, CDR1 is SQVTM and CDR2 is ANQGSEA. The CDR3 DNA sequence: TGCAGCGTTGTCCGAAGCGGGAGGGAAGAGACCCAGTACTTC. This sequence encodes CSVVRSGREETQYF.

CDR3 residues: CATSRDWPSTDTQYF. As DNA, the CDR3 is TGTGCCACCAGCAGAGATTGGCCTAGCACAGATACGCAGTATTTT. The rearrangement joins TRBV15 to TRBJ2-3; no clear D. Germline V CDR1 and CDR2: LNHNV, YYDKDF (reference sequence). With 0 bases removed from V and 0 bases from J, the gap between germline ends came to 7 bases. This CDR3 comprises 15 residues.

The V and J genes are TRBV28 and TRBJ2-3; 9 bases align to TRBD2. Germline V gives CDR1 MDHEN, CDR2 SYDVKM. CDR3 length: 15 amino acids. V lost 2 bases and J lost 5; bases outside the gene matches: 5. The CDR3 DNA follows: TGTGCCAGCAGTTTAATGCGGACTAGCGTAGATACGCAGTATTTT. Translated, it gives CASSLMRTSVDTQYF.